A selection of T cell receptor beta chains follows, all from one sample in a study of blood T cell repertoires in COVID-19. Generated by immunoSEQ multiplex PCR, the TCRdb table keeps only in-frame clones and is missing some. The sample shows approximately 150,000 clones, about 83% of them seen only once. Sequenced material: peripheral blood. These receptor sequences come from a human donor in a cohort sampled during active COVID-19. Both conserved end residues are trimmed from each CDR3. Clone size is shown for a subset of rows, as once, few, many or a class of expanded clone.

V,size,J,length,CDR3
TRBV2,NA,TRBJ2-2,12,ASNRGQNTGELF
TRBV7-6,NA,TRBJ2-5,15,ASSLMGGTGAQETQY
TRBV11-2,NA,TRBJ2-7,12,ASSVNPGQLPLD
TRBV25-1,NA,TRBJ1-2,12,ASSATGGAYGYT
TRBV30,NA,TRBJ2-1,13,AWTSGTGSYNEQF
TRBV4-2,NA,TRBJ2-2,18,ASSQAFYSTSGRGGGELL
TRBV9,NA,TRBJ2-7,13,ASSGLGQSFNEQY
TRBV27,few,TRBJ1-1,11,ASSSAGGTEAF
TRBV7-2,few,TRBJ2-1,13,ASSWDFDPGNEQF
TRBV29-1,NA,TRBJ2-1,13,SVGGLAGVGNEQF
TRBV29-1,NA,TRBJ2-3,12,SSRGLGVTDTQY
TRBV5-1,once,TRBJ2-5,13,ASSRLTGYQETQY
TRBV7-9,NA,TRBJ2-7,12,ASSLWDLAAEQY
TRBV7-6,NA,TRBJ1-1,11,ASGQDLNTEAF
TRBV28,NA,TRBJ2-1,12,ATEGLAGRNEQF
TRBV25-1,NA,TRBJ1-4,11,ASSVGGGERLF